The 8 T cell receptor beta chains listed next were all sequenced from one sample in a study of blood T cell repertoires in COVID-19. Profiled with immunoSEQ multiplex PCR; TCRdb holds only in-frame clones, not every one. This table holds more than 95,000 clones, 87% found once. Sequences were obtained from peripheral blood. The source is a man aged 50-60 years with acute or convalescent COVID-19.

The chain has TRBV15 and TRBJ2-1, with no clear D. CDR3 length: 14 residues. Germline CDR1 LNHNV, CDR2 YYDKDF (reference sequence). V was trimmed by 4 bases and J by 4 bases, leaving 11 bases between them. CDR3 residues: CATSKAVDYNEQFF. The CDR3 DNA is TGTGCCACCAGCAAGGCGGTAGATTACAATGAGCAGTTCTTC.

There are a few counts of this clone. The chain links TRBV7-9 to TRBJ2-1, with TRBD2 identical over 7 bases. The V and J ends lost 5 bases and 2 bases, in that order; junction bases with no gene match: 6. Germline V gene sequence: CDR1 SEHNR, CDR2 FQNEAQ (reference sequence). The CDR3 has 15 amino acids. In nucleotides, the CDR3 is TGTGCCAGCAGCCCTAGCGGAGCGACCTACAATGAGCAGTTCTTC. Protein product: CASSPSGATYNEQFF. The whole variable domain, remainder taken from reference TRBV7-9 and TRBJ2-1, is DTGVSQNPRHKITKRGQNVTFRCDPISEHNRLYWYRQTLGQGPEFLTYFQNEAQLEKSRLLSDRFSAERPKGSFSTLEIQRTEQGDSAMYLCASSPSGATYNEQFFGPGTRLTVL.

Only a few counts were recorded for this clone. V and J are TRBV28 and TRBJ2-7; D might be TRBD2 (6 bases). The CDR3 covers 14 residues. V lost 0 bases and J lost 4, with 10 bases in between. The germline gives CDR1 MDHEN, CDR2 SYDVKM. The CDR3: CASSLWDRGYEQYF. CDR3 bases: TGTGCCAGCAGTTTATGGGACCGGGGGTACGAGCAGTACTTC.

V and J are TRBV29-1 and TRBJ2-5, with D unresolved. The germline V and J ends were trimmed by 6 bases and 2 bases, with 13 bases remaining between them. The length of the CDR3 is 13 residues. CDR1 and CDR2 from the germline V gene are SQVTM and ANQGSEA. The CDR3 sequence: CSVQRNRQETQYF. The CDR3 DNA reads TGCAGCGTCCAAAGGAACAGACAAGAGACCCAGTACTTC.

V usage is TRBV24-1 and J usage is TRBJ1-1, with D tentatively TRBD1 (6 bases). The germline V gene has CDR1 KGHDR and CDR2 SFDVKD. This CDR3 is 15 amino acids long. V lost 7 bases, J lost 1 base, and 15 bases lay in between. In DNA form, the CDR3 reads TGTGCCACCAGGGGAGGGAGGGGGGCGAACACTGAAGCTTTCTTT. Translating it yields CATRGGRGANTEAFF.

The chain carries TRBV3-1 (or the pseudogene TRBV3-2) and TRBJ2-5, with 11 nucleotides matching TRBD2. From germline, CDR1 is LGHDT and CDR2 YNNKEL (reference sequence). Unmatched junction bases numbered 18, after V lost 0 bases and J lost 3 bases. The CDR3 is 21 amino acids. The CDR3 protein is CASSQEPVGLAGGLREETQYF. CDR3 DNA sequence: TGTGCCAGCAGCCAAGAACCAGTTGGGCTAGCGGGAGGCCTAAGAGAAGAGACCCAGTACTTC.

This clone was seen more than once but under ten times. The CDR3 protein is CASSDLGTGVYIEQYF. Written as DNA, the CDR3 is TGTGCCAGCAGCGACTTAGGGACAGGGGTATATATCGAGCAGTACTTC. The chain links TRBV14 to TRBJ2-7; 10 bases match TRBD1. The germline CDR1 and CDR2 sequences are SGHDN and FVKESK. V lost 5 bases to trimming and J lost 6 bases; unmatched junction nucleotides: 13. The CDR3 is made up of 16 amino acids.

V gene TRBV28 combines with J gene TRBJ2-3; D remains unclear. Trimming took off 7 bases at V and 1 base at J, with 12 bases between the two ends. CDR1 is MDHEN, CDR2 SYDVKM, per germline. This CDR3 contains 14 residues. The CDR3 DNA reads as TGTGCCAGCATCTTAACCCAGGGCACAGATACGCAGTATTTT. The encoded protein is CASILTQGTDTQYF.